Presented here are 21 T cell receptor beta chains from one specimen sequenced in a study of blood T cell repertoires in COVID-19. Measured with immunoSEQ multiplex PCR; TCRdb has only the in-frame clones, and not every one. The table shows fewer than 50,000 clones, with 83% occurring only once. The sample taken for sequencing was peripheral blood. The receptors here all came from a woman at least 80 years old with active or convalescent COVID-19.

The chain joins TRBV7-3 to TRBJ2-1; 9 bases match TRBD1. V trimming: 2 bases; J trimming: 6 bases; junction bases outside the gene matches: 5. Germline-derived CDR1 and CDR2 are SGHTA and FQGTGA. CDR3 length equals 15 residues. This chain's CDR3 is CASSLLGTGSNEQFF. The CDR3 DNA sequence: TGTGCCAGCAGCTTACTAGGGACAGGGAGCAATGAGCAGTTCTTC.

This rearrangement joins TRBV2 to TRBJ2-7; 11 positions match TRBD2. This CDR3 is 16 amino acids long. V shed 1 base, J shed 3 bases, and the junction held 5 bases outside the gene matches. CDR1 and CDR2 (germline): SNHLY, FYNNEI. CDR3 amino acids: CASSEGRLAGLYEQYF. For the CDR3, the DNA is TGTGCCAGCAGTGAAGGAAGACTAGCGGGACTCTACGAGCAGTACTTC. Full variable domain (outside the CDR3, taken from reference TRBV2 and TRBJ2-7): EPEVTQTPSHQVTQMGQEVILRCVPISNHLYFYWYRQILGQKVEFLVSFYNNEISEKSEIFDDQFSVERPDGSNFTLKIRSTKLEDSAMYFCASSEGRLAGLYEQYFGPGTRLTVT.

The CDR3 region is CASSPSNTDTQYF. The CDR3 DNA reads TGTGCCAGCAGCCCCTCTAACACAGATACGCAGTATTTT. V is TRBV7-3 and J is TRBJ2-3; D call uncertain. This CDR3 contains 13 residues. Per germline, CDR1 SGHTA and CDR2 FQGTGA. The ends were cut back, 5 bases at V and 2 bases at J, with 8 bases in the middle.

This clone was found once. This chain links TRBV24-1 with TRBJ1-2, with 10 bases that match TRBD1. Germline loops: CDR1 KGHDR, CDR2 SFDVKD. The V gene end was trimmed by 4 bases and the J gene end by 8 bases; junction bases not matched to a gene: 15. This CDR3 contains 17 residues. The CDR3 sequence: CATSDSRDRGLYGGYTF. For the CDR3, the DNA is TGTGCCACCAGTGACAGCCGGGACAGGGGTCTATATGGAGGCTACACCTTC.

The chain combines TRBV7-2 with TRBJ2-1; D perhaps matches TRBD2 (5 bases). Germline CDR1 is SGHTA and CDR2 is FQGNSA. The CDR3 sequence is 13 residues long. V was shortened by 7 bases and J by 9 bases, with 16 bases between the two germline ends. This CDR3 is CASTMGSVGEQFF. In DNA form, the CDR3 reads TGTGCCAGCACCATGGGTAGCGTAGGTGAGCAGTTCTTC.

The CDR3, as DNA: TGTGCCAGCAGCGTAGACTTATCGCGAAACACCATATATTTT. It codes for CASSVDLSRNTIYF. The V gene is TRBV7-9, the J gene TRBJ1-3; D not resolved. Germline loops: CDR1 SEHNR, CDR2 FQNEAQ (reference sequence). Trimming left V 5 bases short and J 5 bases short, with 13 bases between. The CDR3 totals 14 residues. Supplemented by reference TRBV7-9 and TRBJ1-3, the full variable domain reads DTGVSQNPRHKITKRGQNVTFRCDPISEHNRLYWYRQTLGQGPEFLTYFQNEAQLEKSRLLSDRFSAERPKGSFSTLEIQRTEQGDSAMYLCASSVDLSRNTIYFGEGSWLTVV.

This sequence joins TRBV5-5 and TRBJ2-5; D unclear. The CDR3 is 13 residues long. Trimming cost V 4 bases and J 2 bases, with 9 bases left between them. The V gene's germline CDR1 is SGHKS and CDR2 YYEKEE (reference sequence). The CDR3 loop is CASSTPLQETQYF. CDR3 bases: TGTGCCAGCAGCACTCCGTTACAAGAGACCCAGTACTTC.

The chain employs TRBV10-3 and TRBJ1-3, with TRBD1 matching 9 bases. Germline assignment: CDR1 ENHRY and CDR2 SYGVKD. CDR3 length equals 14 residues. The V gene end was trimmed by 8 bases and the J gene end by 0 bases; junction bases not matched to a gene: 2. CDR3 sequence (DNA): TGTGCCATCGGGGACAGGGACTCTGGAAACACCATATATTTT. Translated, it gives CAIGDRDSGNTIYF.

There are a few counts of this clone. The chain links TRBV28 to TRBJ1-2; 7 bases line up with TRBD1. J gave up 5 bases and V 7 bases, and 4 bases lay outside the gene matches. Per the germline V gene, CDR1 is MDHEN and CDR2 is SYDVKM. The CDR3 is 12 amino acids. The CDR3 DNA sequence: TGTGCCAGCAAAGGGGGCAGATATGGCTACACCTTC. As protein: CASKGGRYGYTF.

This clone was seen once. CDR3 protein: CSVEDLRGNTGELFF. DNA for the CDR3: TGCAGCGTTGAAGATCTACGAGGGAACACCGGGGAGCTGTTTTTT. The V gene is TRBV29-1, the J gene TRBJ2-2; D uncertain. The CDR3 is 15 residues long. Germline CDR1 SQVTM, CDR2 ANQGSEA. Trimming pared 0 bases from V and 1 base from J, leaving 9 bases between.

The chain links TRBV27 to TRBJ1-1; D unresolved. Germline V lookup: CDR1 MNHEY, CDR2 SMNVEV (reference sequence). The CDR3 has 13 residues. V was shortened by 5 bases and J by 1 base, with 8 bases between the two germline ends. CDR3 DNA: TGTGCCAGCAGTCAAAACAGGAACACTGAAGCTTTCTTT. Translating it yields CASSQNRNTEAFF.

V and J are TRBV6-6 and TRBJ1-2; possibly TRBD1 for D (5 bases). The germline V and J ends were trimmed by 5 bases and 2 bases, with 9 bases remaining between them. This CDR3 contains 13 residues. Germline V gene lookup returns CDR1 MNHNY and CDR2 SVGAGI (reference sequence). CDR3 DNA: TGTGCCAGCAGTCTGACAGTCAACTATGGCTACACCTTC. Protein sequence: CASSLTVNYGYTF.

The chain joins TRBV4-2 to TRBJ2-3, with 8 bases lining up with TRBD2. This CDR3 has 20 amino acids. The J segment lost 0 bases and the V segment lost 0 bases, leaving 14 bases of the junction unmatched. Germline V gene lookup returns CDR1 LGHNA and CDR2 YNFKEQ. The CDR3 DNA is TGTGCCAGCAGCCAAGATCGGGAGGCTACTAGCGGAGCTAGCACAGATACGCAGTATTTT. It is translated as CASSQDREATSGASTDTQYF.

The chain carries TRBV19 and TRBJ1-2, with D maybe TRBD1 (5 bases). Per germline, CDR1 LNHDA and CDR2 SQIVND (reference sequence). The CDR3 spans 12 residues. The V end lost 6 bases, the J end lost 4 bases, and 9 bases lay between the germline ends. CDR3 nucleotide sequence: TGTGCCAGTAGCCTGACAGTCTATGGCTACACCTTC. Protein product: CASSLTVYGYTF.

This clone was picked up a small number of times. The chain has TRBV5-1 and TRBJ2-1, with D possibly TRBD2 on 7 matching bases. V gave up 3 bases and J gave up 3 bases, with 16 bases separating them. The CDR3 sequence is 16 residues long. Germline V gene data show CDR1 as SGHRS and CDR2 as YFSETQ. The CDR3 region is CASSYIGGGVYNEQFF. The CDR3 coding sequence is TGCGCCAGCAGCTATATAGGGGGAGGGGTCTACAATGAGCAGTTCTTC.

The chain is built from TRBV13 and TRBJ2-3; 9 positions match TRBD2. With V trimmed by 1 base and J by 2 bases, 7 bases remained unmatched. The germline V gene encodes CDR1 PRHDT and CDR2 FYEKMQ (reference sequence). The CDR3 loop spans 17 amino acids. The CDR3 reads CASSLAGLAQTTDTQYF. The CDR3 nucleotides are TGTGCCAGCAGCTTAGCGGGACTAGCCCAAACCACAGATACGCAGTATTTT.

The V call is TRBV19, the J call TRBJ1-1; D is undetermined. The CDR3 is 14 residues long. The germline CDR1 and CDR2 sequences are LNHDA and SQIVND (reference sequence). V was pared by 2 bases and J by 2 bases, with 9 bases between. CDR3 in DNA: TGTGCCAGTAGTATATCACTCACTAACACTGAAGCTTTCTTT. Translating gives CASSISLTNTEAFF.

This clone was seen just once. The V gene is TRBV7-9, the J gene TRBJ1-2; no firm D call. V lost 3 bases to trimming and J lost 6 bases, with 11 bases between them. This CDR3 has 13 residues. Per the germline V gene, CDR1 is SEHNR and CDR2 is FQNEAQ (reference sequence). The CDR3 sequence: CASSLGTRDGYTF. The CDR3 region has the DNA TGTGCCAGCAGCTTGGGCACTAGGGATGGCTACACCTTC.

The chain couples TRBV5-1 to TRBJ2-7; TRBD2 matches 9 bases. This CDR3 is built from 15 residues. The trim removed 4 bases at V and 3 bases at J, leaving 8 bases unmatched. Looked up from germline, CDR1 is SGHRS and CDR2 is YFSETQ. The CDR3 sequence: CASSPGHSGSYEQYF. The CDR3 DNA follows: TGCGCCAGCAGCCCGGGACATAGCGGGAGCTACGAGCAGTACTTC.

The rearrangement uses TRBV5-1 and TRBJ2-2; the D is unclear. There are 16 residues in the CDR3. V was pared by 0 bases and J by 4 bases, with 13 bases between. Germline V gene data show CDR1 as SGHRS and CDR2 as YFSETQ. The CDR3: CASSLARIGSTGELFF. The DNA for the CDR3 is TGCGCCAGCAGCTTGGCCAGGATTGGGTCCACCGGGGAGCTGTTTTTT.

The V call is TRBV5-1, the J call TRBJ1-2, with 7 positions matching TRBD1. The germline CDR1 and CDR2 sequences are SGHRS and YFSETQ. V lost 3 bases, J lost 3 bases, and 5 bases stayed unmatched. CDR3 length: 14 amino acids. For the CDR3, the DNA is TGCGCCAGCAGCTCCACAGGGGTTGACTATGGCTACACCTTC. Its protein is CASSSTGVDYGYTF.